This entry features one T cell receptor beta chain sequence. This CDR3 comprises 15 residues. Germline-derived CDR1 and CDR2 are GTSNPN and SVGIG (reference sequence). The V end was cut by 2 bases, the J end by 10 bases, with 21 bases between. This sample is drawn from a study of CD8 T cells in Susac syndrome. Across the study: Patients with Susac syndrome were, at the time of blood collection, therapy-naive, maintained on corticosteroids, or maintained on intravenous immunoglobulin alone.

Bulk CD8+ and CD4+ cells came from magnetic negative isolation; CD8+ TEMRA by FACS. RNA totalling roughly 0.45 to 1 ug underwent reverse transcription with random hexamers. By means of immunoSEQ multiplex PCR, TCR beta CDR3 spanning 54 Vbeta and 13 Jbeta underwent amplification. TCRdb passed the immunoSEQ multiplex PCR reads through MiXCR, listing each CDR3 protein once. Counted here are about 180,000 distinct CDR3 sequences, roughly 92% occurring once; the ten biggest clones make up approximately 0.11%. The TCR sequence derives from a human donor with Susac syndrome. Sequenced input: CD4+ T cells from PBMCs. The chain combines TRBV30 with TRBJ2-1; TRBD1 or TRBD2 may be the D gene (5 bases each). CDR3: CAWSPSDGPGREQFF. The CDR3 DNA is TGTGCCTGGAGTCCATCCGATGGACCGGGACGGGAGCAGTTCTTC.